This TCR beta chain was identified in a study of blood T cell repertoires in COVID-19. Study background: There were acute and convalescent COVID-19 samples, and they came from the United States, Italy and Spain. T cells, B-cell-depleted T cells, or PBMCs provided the cDNA or gDNA that served as material.

Sequenced by immunoSEQ multiplex PCR; TCRdb stores in-frame clones only, minus some. Of around 360,000 clones listed, over 75% are singletons. The CDR3 is 15 amino acids. V lost 2 bases to trimming and J lost 5 bases, with 13 bases between them. Germline assignment: CDR1 WNHNN and CDR2 SYGVQD (reference sequence). This clone has a single count. Ages ranged from about 18 to 89 years, with residence in some 25 US areas. Two negative PCRs, clearance, or symptom resolution characterized the recovered Cohort 3 donors. The chain uses TRBV10-1 and TRBJ1-5; maybe TRBD1 (5 bases). Sample: PBMCs or T cells enriched from blood (not recorded which). This receptor was obtained from a woman aged 25-40 years who had recovered from COVID-19. The CDR3 loop is CASSEVNRLYQPQHF. In nucleotides, the CDR3 is TGCGCCAGCAGTGAGGTGAACAGGCTATATCAGCCCCAGCATTTT.